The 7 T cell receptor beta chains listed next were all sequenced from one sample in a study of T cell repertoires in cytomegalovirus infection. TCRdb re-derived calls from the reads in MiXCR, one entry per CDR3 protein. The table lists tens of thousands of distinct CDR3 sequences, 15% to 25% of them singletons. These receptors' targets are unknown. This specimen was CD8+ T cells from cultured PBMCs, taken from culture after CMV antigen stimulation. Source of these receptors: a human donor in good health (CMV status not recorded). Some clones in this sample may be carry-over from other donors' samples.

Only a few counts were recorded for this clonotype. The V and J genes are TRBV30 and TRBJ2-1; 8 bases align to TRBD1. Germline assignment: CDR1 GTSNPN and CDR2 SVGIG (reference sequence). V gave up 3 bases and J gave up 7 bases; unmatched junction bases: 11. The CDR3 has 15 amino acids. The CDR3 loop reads CAWRRAPQGANEQFF. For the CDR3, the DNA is TGTGCCTGGAGGCGAGCTCCGCAGGGGGCTAATGAGCAGTTCTTC.

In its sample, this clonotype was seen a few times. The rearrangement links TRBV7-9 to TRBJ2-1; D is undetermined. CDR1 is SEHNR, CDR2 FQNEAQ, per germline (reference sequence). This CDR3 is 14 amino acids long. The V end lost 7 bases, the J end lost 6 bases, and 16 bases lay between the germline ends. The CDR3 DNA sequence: TGTGCCAGCAACCCGGATCTCCTCCCCAATGAGCAGTTCTTC. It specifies CASNPDLLPNEQFF.

The CDR3 sequence is CASSVGRVRNNEKLFF. CDR3 in DNA: TGTGCCAGCAGCGTAGGCAGGGTGCGGAATAATGAAAAACTGTTTTTT. V usage is TRBV9 and J usage is TRBJ1-4; a possible D gene is TRBD1 (5 bases). This CDR3 is 16 amino acids long. Germline V gene data show CDR1 as SGDLS and CDR2 as YYNGEE. V lost 0 bases and J 4 bases, leaving 13 bases between the germline ends.

CDR3 sequence reads: CASSGAGSIRQEQFF. The DNA for the CDR3 is TGTGCCAGCAGCGGAGCCGGGTCTATCCGGCAGGAGCAGTTCTTC. This chain joins TRBV7-9 and TRBJ2-1, with D uncertain. V dropped 5 bases and J dropped 10 bases, with 21 bases sitting between them. Germline CDR1 and CDR2: SEHNR and FQNEAQ (reference sequence). The CDR3 totals 15 residues.

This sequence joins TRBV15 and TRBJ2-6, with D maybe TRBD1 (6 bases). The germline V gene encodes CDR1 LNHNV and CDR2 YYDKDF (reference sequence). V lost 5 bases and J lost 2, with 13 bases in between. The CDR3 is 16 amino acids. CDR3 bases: TGTGCCACCAGCCCGAAGGCAGGGGCTGGGGCCAACGTCCTGACTTTC. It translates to CATSPKAGAGANVLTF. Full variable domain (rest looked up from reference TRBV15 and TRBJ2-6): DAMVIQNPRYQVTQFGKPVTLSCSQTLNHNVMYWYQQKSSQAPKLLFHYYDKDFNNEADTPDNFQSRRPNTSFCFLDIRSPGLGDTAMYLCATSPKAGAGANVLTFGAGSRLTVL.

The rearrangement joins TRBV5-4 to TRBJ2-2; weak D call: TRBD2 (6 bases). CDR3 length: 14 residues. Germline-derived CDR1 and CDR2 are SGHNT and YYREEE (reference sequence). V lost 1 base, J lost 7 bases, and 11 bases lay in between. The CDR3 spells CASSLMREDGELFF. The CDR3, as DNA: TGTGCCAGCAGCTTGATGAGGGAGGACGGGGAGCTGTTTTTT.

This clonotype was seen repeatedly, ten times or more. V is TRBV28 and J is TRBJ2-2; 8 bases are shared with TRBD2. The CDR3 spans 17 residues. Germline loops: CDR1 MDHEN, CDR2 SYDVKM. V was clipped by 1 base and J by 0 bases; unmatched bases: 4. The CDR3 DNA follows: TGTGCCAGCAGTTTATTACGACTAGCGCCGAACACCGGGGAGCTGTTTTTT. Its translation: CASSLLRLAPNTGELFF. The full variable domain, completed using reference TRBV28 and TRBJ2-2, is DVKVTQSSRYLVKRTGEKVFLECVQDMDHENMFWYRQDPGLGLRLIYFSYDVKMKEKGDIPEGYSVSREKKERFSLILESASTNQTSMYLCASSLLRLAPNTGELFFGEGSRLTVL.